The sequence of this T cell receptor (beta chain) was determined in a study of shared clonotypes between healthy human individuals. Clones were read by immunoSEQ multiplex PCR, and TCRdb kept only the in-frame ones, dropping some. The sample holds just under 95,000 clones, 60% to 70% seen once. Only Caucasian adults living in Nashville, Tennessee made up the donor group. The CD8 memory sample joined CD45RO+ cells and CCR7-negative CD45RA+ cells. Germline V gene lookup returns CDR1 SGHTA and CDR2 FQGNSA. The V end was cut by 5 bases, the J end by 5 bases, with 16 bases between. The CDR3 sequence is 15 residues long.

The chain has TRBV7-2 and TRBJ1-5; possible D gene TRBD1, 5 bases. Specimen: memory CD8+ T cells sorted from blood. Subset reported: CD45RO+ cells pooled with CCR7-negative TemRA cells. The TCR originated in a man younger than 40 in good health. The CDR3 nucleotides read TGTGCCAGCAGCCTAGATTGGGGGACGTATCAGCCCCAGCATTTT. Encoded protein: CASSLDWGTYQPQHF.